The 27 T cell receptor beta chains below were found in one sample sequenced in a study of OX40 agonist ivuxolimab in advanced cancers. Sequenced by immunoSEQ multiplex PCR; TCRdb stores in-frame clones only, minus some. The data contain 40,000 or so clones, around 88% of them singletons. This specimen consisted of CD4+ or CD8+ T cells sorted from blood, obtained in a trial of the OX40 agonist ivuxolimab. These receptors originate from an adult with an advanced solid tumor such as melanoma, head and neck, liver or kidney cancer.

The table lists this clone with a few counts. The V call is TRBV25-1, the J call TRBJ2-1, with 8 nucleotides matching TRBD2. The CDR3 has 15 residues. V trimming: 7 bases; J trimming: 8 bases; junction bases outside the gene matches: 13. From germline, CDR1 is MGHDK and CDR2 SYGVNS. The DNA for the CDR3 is TGTGCCAGCACTAGTGGCCAGCGGGGGTCGTATGAGCAGTTCTTC. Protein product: CASTSGQRGSYEQFF.

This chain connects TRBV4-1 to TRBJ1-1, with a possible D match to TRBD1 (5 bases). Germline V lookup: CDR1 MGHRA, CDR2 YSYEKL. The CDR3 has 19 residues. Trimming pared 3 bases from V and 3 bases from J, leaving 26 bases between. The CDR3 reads CASSQTEGVLQLLDTEAFF. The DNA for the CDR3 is TGCGCCAGCAGCCAGACTGAAGGGGTCCTGCAATTGTTGGACACTGAAGCTTTCTTT.

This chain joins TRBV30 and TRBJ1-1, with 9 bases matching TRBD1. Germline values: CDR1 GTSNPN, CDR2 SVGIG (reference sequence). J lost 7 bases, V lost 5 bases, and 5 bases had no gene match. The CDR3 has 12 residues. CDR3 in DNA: TGTGCCTGGCGAGGGGGACAGGGTGAAGCTTTCTTT. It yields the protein CAWRGGQGEAFF.

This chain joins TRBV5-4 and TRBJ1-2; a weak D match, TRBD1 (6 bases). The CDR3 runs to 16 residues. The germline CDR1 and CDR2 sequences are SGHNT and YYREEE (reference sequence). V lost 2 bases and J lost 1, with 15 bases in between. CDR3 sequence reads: CASSFGGPQINYGYTF. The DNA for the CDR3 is TGTGCCAGCAGCTTTGGGGGGCCTCAGATTAACTATGGCTACACCTTC.

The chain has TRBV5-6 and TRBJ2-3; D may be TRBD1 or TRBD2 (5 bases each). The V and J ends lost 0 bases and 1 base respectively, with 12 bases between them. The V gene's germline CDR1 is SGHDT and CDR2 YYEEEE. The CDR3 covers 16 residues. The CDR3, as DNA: TGTGCCAGCAGCTTGGATTCGGGGACGGGCACAGATACGCAGTATTTT. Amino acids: CASSLDSGTGTDTQYF.

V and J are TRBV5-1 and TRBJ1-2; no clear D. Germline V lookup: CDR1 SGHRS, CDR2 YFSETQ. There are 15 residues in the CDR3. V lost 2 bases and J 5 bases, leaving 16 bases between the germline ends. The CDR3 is CASSLNGPPGYGYTF. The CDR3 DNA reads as TGCGCCAGCAGCTTAAACGGGCCTCCGGGATATGGCTACACCTTC.

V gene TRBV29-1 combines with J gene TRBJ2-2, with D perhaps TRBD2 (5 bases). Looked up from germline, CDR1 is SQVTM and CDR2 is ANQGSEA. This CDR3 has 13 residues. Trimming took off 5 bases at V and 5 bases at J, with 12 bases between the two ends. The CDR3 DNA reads TGCAGCGTTACAAGCACGGGGACCGGGGAGCTGTTTTTT. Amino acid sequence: CSVTSTGTGELFF.

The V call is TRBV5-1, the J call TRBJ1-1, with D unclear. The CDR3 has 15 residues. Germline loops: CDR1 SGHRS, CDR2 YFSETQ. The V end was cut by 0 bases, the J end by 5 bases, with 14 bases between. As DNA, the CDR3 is TGCGCCAGCAGCTTGGAGTTCTCCTTGGGGACTGAAGCTTTCTTT. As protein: CASSLEFSLGTEAFF.

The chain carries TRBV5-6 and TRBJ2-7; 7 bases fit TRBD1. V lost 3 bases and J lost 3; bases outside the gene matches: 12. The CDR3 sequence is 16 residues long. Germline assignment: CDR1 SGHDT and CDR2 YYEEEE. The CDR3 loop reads CASSSETGTFVYEQYF. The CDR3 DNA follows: TGTGCCAGCAGCTCGGAGACAGGGACATTCGTCTACGAGCAGTACTTC.

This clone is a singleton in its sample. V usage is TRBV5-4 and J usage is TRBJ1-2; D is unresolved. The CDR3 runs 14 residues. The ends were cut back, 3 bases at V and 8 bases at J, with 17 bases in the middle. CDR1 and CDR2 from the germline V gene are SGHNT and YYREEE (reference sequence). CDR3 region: CASSSTSRFKGYTF. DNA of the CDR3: TGTGCCAGCAGCTCGACCAGCCGTTTCAAAGGCTACACCTTC.

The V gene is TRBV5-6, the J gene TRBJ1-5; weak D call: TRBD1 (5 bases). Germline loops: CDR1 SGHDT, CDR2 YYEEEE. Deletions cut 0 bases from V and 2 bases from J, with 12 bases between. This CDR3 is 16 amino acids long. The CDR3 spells CASSLAKQGRNQPQHF. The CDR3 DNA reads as TGTGCCAGCAGCTTGGCCAAGCAGGGTCGCAATCAGCCCCAGCATTTT.

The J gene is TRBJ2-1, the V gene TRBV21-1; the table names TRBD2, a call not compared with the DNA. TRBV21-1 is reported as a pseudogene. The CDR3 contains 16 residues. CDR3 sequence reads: CASSKKMREGAREQFF. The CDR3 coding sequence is TGTGCCAGCAGCAAAAAAATGCGGGAGGGTGCTCGTGAGCAGTTCTTC.

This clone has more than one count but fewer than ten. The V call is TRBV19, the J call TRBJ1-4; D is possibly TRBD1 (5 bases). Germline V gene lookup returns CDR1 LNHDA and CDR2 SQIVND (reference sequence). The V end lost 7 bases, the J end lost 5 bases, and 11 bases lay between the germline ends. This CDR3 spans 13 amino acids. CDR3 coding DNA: TGTGCCAGTAACCGGGACCAAAATGAAAAACTGTTTTTT. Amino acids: CASNRDQNEKLFF.

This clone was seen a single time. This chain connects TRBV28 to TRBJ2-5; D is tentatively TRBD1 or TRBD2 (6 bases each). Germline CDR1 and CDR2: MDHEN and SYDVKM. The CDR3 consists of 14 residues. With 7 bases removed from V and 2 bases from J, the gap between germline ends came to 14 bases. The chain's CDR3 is CASMTGAGQETQYF. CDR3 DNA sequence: TGTGCCAGCATGACGGGGGCAGGTCAAGAGACCCAGTACTTC. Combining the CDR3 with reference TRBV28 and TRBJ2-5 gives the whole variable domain DVKVTQSSRYLVKRTGEKVFLECVQDMDHENMFWYRQDPGLGLRLIYFSYDVKMKEKGDIPEGYSVSREKKERFSLILESASTNQTSMYLCASMTGAGQETQYFGPGTRLLVL.

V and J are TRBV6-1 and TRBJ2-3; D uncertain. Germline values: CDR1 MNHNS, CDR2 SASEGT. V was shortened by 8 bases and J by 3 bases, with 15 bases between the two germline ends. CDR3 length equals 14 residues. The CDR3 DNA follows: TGTGCCAGCCTTCAAGGAATGACGACAGATACGCAGTATTTT. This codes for CASLQGMTTDTQYF.

The CDR3 nucleotides read TGTGCCACCAGCAGAGATCTCAATCAGCCCCAGCATTTT. Translating it yields CATSRDLNQPQHF. The chain has TRBV15 and TRBJ1-5; no firm D call. This CDR3 is 13 amino acids long. From germline, CDR1 is LNHNV and CDR2 YYDKDF (reference sequence). The V end was cut by 0 bases, the J end by 3 bases, with 3 bases between.

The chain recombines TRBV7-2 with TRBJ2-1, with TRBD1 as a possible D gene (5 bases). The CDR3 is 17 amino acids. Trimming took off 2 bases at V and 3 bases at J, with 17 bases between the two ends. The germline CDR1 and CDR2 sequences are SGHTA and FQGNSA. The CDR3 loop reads CASSLRAKVRGYNEQFF. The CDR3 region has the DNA TGTGCCAGCAGCTTAAGGGCCAAGGTTAGGGGCTACAATGAGCAGTTCTTC.

In DNA, the CDR3 is TGTGCCAGCCTGTTCAGGGGGTCTTCCTACGAGCAGTACTTC. Translating gives CASLFRGSSYEQYF. The V and J genes are TRBV2 and TRBJ2-7, with TRBD1 matching over 7 bases. The CDR3 loop spans 14 amino acids. From germline, CDR1 is SNHLY and CDR2 FYNNEI. V shed 8 bases and J 1 base; nucleotides not matched to a gene: 8.

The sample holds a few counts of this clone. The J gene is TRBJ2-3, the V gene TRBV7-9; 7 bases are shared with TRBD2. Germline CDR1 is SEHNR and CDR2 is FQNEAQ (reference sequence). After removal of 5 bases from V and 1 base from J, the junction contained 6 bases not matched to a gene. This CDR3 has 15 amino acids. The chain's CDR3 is CASSHGTTGTDTQYF. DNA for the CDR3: TGTGCCAGCAGCCACGGGACTACAGGCACAGATACGCAGTATTTT.

CDR3 sequence: CASRLRVKNIQYF. In DNA, the CDR3 is TGTGCCAGCAGGCTGCGGGTCAAAAACATTCAGTACTTC. The chain uses TRBV28 and TRBJ2-4; tentatively, D is TRBD2 (5 bases). Germline loops: CDR1 MDHEN, CDR2 SYDVKM. V shed 6 bases and J shed 3 bases, with 9 bases lying between them. CDR3 length: 13 amino acids.

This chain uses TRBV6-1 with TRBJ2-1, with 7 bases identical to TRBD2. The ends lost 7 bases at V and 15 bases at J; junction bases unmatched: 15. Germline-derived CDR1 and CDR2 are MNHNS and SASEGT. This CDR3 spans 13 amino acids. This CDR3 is CASINRDYSAVFF. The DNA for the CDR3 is TGTGCCAGCATTAACCGGGACTACTCCGCCGTGTTCTTC.

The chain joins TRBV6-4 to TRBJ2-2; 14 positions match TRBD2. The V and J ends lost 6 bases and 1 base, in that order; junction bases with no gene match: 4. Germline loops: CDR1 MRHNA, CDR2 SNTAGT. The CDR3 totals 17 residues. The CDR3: CASRGLAGGENTGELFF. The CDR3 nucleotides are TGTGCCAGCAGAGGACTAGCGGGGGGAGAGAACACCGGGGAGCTGTTTTTT.

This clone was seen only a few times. CDR3 amino acids: CAWSGGGDGYTF. For the CDR3, the DNA is TGTGCCTGGAGTGGAGGGGGCGACGGCTACACCTTC. The chain combines TRBV30 with TRBJ1-2, with 7 bases lining up with TRBD1. The J segment lost 8 bases and the V segment lost 1 base, leaving 4 bases of the junction unmatched. Germline values: CDR1 GTSNPN, CDR2 SVGIG (reference sequence). This CDR3 is 12 amino acids long.

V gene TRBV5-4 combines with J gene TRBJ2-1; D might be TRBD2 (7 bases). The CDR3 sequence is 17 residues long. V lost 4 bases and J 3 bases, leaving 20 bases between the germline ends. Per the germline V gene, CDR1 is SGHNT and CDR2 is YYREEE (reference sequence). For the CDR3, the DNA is TGTGCCAGCAGCCGACCTTTAACCGGGGGGCGCTACAATGAGCAGTTCTTC. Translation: CASSRPLTGGRYNEQFF.

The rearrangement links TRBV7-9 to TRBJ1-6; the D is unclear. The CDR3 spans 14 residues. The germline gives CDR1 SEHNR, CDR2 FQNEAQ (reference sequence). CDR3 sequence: CGSGEGSYNSPLHF. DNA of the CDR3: TGTGGAAGCGGCGAAGGGTCCTATAATTCACCCCTCCACTTT.

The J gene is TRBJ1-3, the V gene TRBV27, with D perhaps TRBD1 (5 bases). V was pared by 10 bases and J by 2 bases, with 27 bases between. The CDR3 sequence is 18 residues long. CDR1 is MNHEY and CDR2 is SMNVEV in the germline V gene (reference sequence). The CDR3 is CATPNGTRRGDAGNTIYF. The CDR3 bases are TGTGCCACCCCAAACGGCACCCGCCGCGGGGACGCTGGAAACACCATATATTTT.

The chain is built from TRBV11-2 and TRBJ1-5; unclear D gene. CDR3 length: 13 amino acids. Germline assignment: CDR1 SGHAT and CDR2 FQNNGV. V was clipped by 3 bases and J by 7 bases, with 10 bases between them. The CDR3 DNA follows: TGTGCCAGCAGCTTTGACTCGGTCCAGCCCCAGCATTTT. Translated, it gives CASSFDSVQPQHF.